This entry concerns a single TCR beta chain. Antigen specificity is unknown. What made the TCR beta cDNA was 5'RACE template switching with UMIs. TCRdb reprocessed the 5' RACE reads; each CDR3 protein has one entry and no DNA is given. The listing contains fewer than 400,000 distinct CDR3 sequences. This sample was included in a study of T cells expressing NK-cell markers. On the study more broadly: Sorted CD3+CD56+NKG2C+, CD3+CD56+NKG2C- and CD3+CD56-NKG2C+ T cells provided the TCR beta repertoires. Most of the eight sequenced donors tested HCMV-seropositive; one tested seronegative.

Study observations and caveats: Dominance of the CD3+CD56-NKG2C+ fraction by these clonotypes also held in several donors.

The length of the CDR3 is 13 residues. Germline V gene lookup returns CDR1 SEHNR and CDR2 FQNEAQ (reference sequence). The chain carries TRBV7-9 and TRBJ2-7. The sample was blood T cells: a sorted CD56 or NKG2C T cell subset, CD4+ or CD8+ T cells, or bulk PBMC T cells (not recorded which). The sequence was collected from a man between 18 and 69 years old in good health. The CDR3 protein is CASSEVGMGEQYF.